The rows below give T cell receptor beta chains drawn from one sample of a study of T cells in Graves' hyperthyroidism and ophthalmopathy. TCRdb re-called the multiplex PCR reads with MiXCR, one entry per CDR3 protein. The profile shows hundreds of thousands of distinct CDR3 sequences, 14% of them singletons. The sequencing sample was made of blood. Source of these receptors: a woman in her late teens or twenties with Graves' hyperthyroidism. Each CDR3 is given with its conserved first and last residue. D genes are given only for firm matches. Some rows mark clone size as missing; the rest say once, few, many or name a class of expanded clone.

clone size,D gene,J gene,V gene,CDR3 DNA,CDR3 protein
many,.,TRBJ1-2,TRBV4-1,TGCGCCAGCAGCCCAAGCCATAATTTCGGCGGCTACACCTTC,CASSPSHNFGGYTF
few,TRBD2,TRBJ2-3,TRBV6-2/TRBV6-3,TGTGCCAGCGGGCCTAGCGGGTCGACAGATACGCAGTATTTT,CASGPSGSTDTQYF
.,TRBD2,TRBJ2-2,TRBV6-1,TGTGCCAGCAGACCCCCGCGGGAGCATGACGGGGAGCTGTTTTTT,CASRPPREHDGELFF
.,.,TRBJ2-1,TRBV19,TGTGCCAGTAGTCCGACGTGGCTATACAATGAGCAGTTCTTC,CASSPTWLYNEQFF
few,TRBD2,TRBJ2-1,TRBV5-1,TGCGCCAGCAGCTGGGCCGGGACTAGCGGGAACAATGAGCAGTTCTTC,CASSWAGTSGNNEQFF
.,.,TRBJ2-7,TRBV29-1,TGCAGCGTCGAGGGGGAAGACGCCTACGAGCAGTACTTC,CSVEGEDAYEQYF
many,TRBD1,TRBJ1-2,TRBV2,TGTGCCAGCAGTGCGGGACAGGGGGCCTACTATGGCTACACCTTC,CASSAGQGAYYGYTF
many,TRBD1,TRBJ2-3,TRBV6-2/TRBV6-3,TGTGCCAGCAGTTATGGGACAGGGAACGCAGATACGCAGTATTTT,CASSYGTGNADTQYF
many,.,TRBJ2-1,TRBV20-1,TGCAGTGCCCGGAGCAATGAGCAGTTCTTC,CSARSNEQFF
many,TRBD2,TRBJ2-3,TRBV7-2,TGTGCCAGCAGCTTTACCGGGACTAGCGGGAGCACGCAGTATTTT,CASSFTGTSGSTQYF
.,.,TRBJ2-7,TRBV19,TGTGCCAGTAGTATCGGGCAGGGCTCCTACGAGCAGTACTTC,CASSIGQGSYEQYF
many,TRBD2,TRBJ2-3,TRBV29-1,TGCAGCGTCTCAGGACTAGCGGGCACAGATACGCAGTATTTT,CSVSGLAGTDTQYF
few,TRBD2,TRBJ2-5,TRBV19,TGTGCCAGTAGTATCGGACTAGCGAGGCAAGAGACCCAGTACTTC,CASSIGLARQETQYF
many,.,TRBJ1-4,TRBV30,TGTGCCTGGAGTCCCCCCTACTCAGCAACTAATGAAAAACTGTTTTTT,CAWSPPYSATNEKLFF
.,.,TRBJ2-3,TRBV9,TGTGCCAGCAGCGTAGCAGACAGCTACACAGATACGCAGTATTTT,CASSVADSYTDTQYF
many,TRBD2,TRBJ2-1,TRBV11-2,TGTGCCAGCAGCTACGGACTAGCGGGAGTTAATGGAAATGAGCAGTTCTTC,CASSYGLAGVNGNEQFF
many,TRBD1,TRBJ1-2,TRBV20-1,TGCAGTGTCCGGCGTCCGGGACAGAACTATGGCTACACCTTC,CSVRRPGQNYGYTF
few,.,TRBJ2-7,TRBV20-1,TGCAGTGCTAGAGAGACCTACGAGCAGTACTTC,CSARETYEQYF
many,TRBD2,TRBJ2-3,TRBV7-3,TGTGCCAGCAGCTTCTACGGGACTACTGTGCCAGATACGCAGTATTTT,CASSFYGTTVPDTQYF
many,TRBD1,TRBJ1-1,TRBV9,TGTGCCAGCAGCCCTACGACAGGGGGCTTGTTGTCGACTGAAGCTTTCTTT,CASSPTTGGLLSTEAFF
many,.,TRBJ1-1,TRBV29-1,TGCAGCGTTGGCCGGGACGGAACTGAAGCTTTCTTT,CSVGRDGTEAFF
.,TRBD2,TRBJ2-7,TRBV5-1,TGCGCCAGCAGCTTGGCCGTAGCGGGACAATACGAGCAGTACTTC,CASSLAVAGQYEQYF
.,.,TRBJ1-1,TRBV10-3,TGTGCCATCAGTGGAGTCAGGGGTGAGGCTTTCTTT,CAISGVRGEAFF
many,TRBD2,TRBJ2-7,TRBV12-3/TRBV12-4,TGTGCCAGCAGCTTACATAGCGGGAGGGCCGGATACGAGCAGTACTTC,CASSLHSGRAGYEQYF
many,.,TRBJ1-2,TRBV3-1,TGTGCCAGCAGCCACGGGGACCGGATGAGAAAGGGCTACACCTTC,CASSHGDRMRKGYTF
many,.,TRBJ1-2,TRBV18,TGTGCCAGCTCATCGAACGGGGGAACGGAAAGCGGCTACACCTTC,CASSSNGGTESGYTF
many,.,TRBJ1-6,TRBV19,TGTGCCAGTAGTCGACAGAGTTCACCCCTCCACTTT,CASSRQSSPLHF
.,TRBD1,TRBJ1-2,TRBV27,TGTGCCAGCAGTCCCCGACCGCAGGGGGCTAAGGGCTACACCTTC,CASSPRPQGAKGYTF
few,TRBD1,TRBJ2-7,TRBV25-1,TGTGCCAGCAGTGAATGGGGGACAGGGACCTACGAGCAGTACTTC,CASSEWGTGTYEQYF
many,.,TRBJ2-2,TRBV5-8,TGTGCCAGCAGCTTGCAGTTCGGGGAGCTGTTTTTT,CASSLQFGELFF
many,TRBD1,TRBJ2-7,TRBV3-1,TGTGCCAGCAGCCGCGGGACAGGGCCCTACGAGCAGTACTTC,CASSRGTGPYEQYF
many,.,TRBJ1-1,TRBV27,TGTGCCAGCAGTCCCTCGGGTTGGCGGACTGAAGCTTTCTTT,CASSPSGWRTEAFF
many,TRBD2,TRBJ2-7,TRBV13,TGTGCCAGCAGCCTTACGACTAGCGCTCCCTACGAGCAGTACTTC,CASSLTTSAPYEQYF
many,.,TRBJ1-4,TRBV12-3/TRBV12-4,TGTGCCAGCAGAAGCAAGGGCACCATAAATGAAAAACTGTTTTTT,CASRSKGTINEKLFF
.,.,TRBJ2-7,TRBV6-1,TGTGCCAGCAGCCCACGGGGGAGCCTCTACGAGCAGTACTTC,CASSPRGSLYEQYF
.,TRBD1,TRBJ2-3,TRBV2,TGTGCCAGCGGGGGACAGGGGGCGAGGACAGATACGCAGTATTTT,CASGGQGARTDTQYF
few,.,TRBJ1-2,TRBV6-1,TGTGCCAGCATGGGGGTCTATGGCTACACCTTC,CASMGVYGYTF
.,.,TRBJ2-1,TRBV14,TGTGCCAGCAGCCAAGATTTGTGGGACAAGAGACTAAATGAGCAGTTCTTC,CASSQDLWDKRLNEQFF
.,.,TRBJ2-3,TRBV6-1,TGTGCCAGCAGCCGGACCTTTAGCACAGATACGCAGTATTTT,CASSRTFSTDTQYF
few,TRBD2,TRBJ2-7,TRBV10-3,TGTGCCATCAGTGAGTCCCTCTCCACCAGCGGGAGTAGCTACGAGCAGTACTTC,CAISESLSTSGSSYEQYF
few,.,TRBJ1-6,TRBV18,TGTGCCAGCTCACCCAGACCGGACTCACCCCTCCACTTT,CASSPRPDSPLHF
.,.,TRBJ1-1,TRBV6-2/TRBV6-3,TGTGCCAGCAGTTACCAGGCGGGCGGGAACACTGAAGCTTTCTTT,CASSYQAGGNTEAFF
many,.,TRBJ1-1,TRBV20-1,TGCAGTGCTGGCTCTCGGGACGCGTCTAAAGCTTTCTTT,CSAGSRDASKAFF
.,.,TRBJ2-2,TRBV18,TGTGCCAGCTCACCACTACTTGCACAGACGAACACCGGGGAGCTGTTTTTT,CASSPLLAQTNTGELFF
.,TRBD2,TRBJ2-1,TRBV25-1,TGTGCCAGCAGTCTCGGGGCTAGCGGGATGTACAATGAGCAGTTCTTC,CASSLGASGMYNEQFF
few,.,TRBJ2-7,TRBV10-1,TGCGCCAGCAGTGATTCAGGGGCACCCTCCTACGAGCAGTACTTC,CASSDSGAPSYEQYF